This is a list of T cell receptor beta chains from one sample in a study of OX40 agonist ivuxolimab in advanced cancers. Clones were read by immunoSEQ multiplex PCR, and TCRdb kept only the in-frame ones, dropping some. Of 55,000 to 70,000 clones listed, more than 80% are singletons. Sample: CD4+ or CD8+ T cells sorted from blood, taken in a trial of the OX40 agonist ivuxolimab. These receptors came from an adult with an advanced solid tumor such as melanoma, head and neck, liver or kidney cancer. The CDR3 runs from the conserved cysteine through the conserved F or W. Fields, in order: J gene, V gene, clone size, D gene, CDR3 DNA, CDR3 protein. A D gene is named only where the DNA matches it firmly. Some rows mark clone size as missing; the rest say once, few, many or name a class of expanded clone.

TRBJ2-7 TRBV5-5 NA NA TGTGCCAGCAGCCAGGGGACCGCTCTAGAGCAGTACTTC CASSQGTALEQYF
TRBJ1-5 TRBV6-6 NA TRBD1 TGTGCCAGCAGTTACCCTAGGACAGGGGCAAATCAGCCCCAGCATTTT CASSYPRTGANQPQHF
TRBJ2-1 TRBV5-1 once NA TGCGCCAGCAGCTTGGGGGGGCGAGGTTACAATGAGCAGTTCTTC CASSLGGRGYNEQFF
TRBJ1-4 TRBV18 NA NA TGTGCCAGCTCTCCACGGGACACAACTAATGAAAAACTGTTTTTT CASSPRDTTNEKLFF
TRBJ2-3 TRBV21-1 NA NA TGTGCCAGCAGCGCCTCTAGCGGGAATACAGATACGCAGTATTTT CASSASSGNTDTQYF
TRBJ2-7 TRBV27 NA TRBD2 TGTGCCAGCAGTTTGAGCGGGGGCGGATACGAGCAGTACTTC CASSLSGGGYEQYF
TRBJ1-5 TRBV14 once NA TGTGCCAGCAGCCAAGACAGGGGTCAGCCCCAGCATTTT CASSQDRGQPQHF
TRBJ1-5 TRBV28 NA TRBD1 TGTGCCAGCAGTTTGTATAAGACAGGGGGCAATCAGCCCCAGCATTTT CASSLYKTGGNQPQHF
TRBJ1-1 TRBV6-5 NA NA TGTGCCAGCAGCTATCGCGACCCGGCCACTGAAGCTTTCTTT CASSYRDPATEAFF
TRBJ1-1 TRBV27 NA TRBD1 TGTGCCAGCAGTTCCCTGACAGGGGGGACTGAAGCTTTCTTT CASSSLTGGTEAFF
TRBJ2-3 TRBV6-4 NA NA TGTGCCAGCAGTGAGGGCACAGATACGCAGTATTTT CASSEGTDTQYF
TRBJ1-1 TRBV14 once NA TGTGCCAGCAGCCAAGACAAAGGCTACTCGAACACTGAAGCTTTCTTT CASSQDKGYSNTEAFF
TRBJ2-2 TRBV30 NA NA TGTGCCTGGAGTGTTTCAGGGTCCGGGGAGCTGTTTTTT CAWSVSGSGELFF
TRBJ1-2 TRBV6-1 NA TRBD1 TGTGCCAGCAGACAAGGGACAGGGGGGTATCATGGCTACACCTTC CASRQGTGGYHGYTF
TRBJ1-2 TRBV4-1 NA TRBD1 TGCGCCAGCAGCCAAGTAGGGACAGGGGCTAACTATGGCTACACCTTC CASSQVGTGANYGYTF
TRBJ2-4 TRBV27 NA NA TGTGCCAGTTCGAGGGGGAGACTCGCCAAAAACATTCAGTACTTC CASSRGRLAKNIQYF
TRBJ1-2 TRBV5-8 NA NA TGTGCCAGCAGCTTGGTAGGGAGTACGGGCTACACCTTC CASSLVGSTGYTF
TRBJ1-6 TRBV6-5 NA NA TGTGCCAGCAGTTACGGGAAAGGCTCACCCCTCCACTTT CASSYGKGSPLHF
TRBJ1-4 TRBV29-1 NA TRBD1 TGCAGCGTCCTGGGACAGGGAAGGAATGAAAAACTGTTTTTT CSVLGQGRNEKLFF
TRBJ2-1 TRBV19 NA NA TGTGCCAGTAGTTCAACCATTGGACGGGTGGGGTCCTACAATGAGCAGTTCTTC CASSSTIGRVGSYNEQFF
TRBJ1-6 TRBV6-5 NA TRBD1 TGTGCCAGCAGTTACGAGGACAGGGAAAGCTCACCCCTCCACTTT CASSYEDRESSPLHF
TRBJ1-1 TRBV4-2 once NA TGTGCCAGCAGCCAACAGCTGAACACTGAAGCTTTCTTT CASSQQLNTEAFF
TRBJ2-5 TRBV28 NA NA TGTGCCAGCAGTTTGAGAAATCAAGAGACCCAGTACTTC CASSLRNQETQYF
TRBJ1-2 TRBV4-1 NA NA TGCGCCAGCAGCCAAGATCTCGCAACAGCTTATGGCTACACCTTC CASSQDLATAYGYTF
TRBJ2-3 TRBV27 NA TRBD2 TGTGCCAGCAGCCTCTCTAGCGGAAGCACAGATACGCAGTATTTT CASSLSSGSTDTQYF
TRBJ2-5 TRBV19 NA TRBD2 TGTGCCAGTAGTGGAGGACTAGCGAGCGAGACCCAGTACTTC CASSGGLASETQYF
TRBJ2-1 TRBV6-6 once NA TGTGCCAGCAGTTACTCAGGCAATGAGCAGTTCTTC CASSYSGNEQFF
TRBJ1-1 TRBV27 NA NA TGTGCCAGCAGCCCCGGGACGGGGAACACTGAAGCTTTCTTT CASSPGTGNTEAFF
TRBJ2-5 TRBV6-1 NA NA TGTGCCAGCAGTGCATCCGGGGGTGTGGAGACCCAGTACTTC CASSASGGVETQYF
TRBJ2-6 TRBV28 NA TRBD1 TGTGCCAGCAGTTCCTCTCAGGGGGACGCGGTCTCTGGGGCCAACGTCCTGACTTTC CASSSSQGDAVSGANVLTF
TRBJ2-7 TRBV7-2 NA NA TGTGCCAGCAGCTTAGCGCCTCTAGCGTTATCCTACGAGCAGTACTTC CASSLAPLALSYEQYF
TRBJ2-7 TRBV10-3 NA NA TGTGCCATCAGCGCGGGACAGACTTTATACGAGCAGTACTTC CAISAGQTLYEQYF
TRBJ2-3 TRBV28 NA NA TGTGCCAGCAGTTTGATCTCAGATACGCAGTATTTT CASSLISDTQYF
TRBJ1-3 TRBV7-2 NA TRBD1 TGTGCCAGCAGCTTAACTCTGCAGGGGGCAAGCTCTGGAAACACCATATATTTT CASSLTLQGASSGNTIYF
TRBJ1-4 TRBV28 NA TRBD1 TGTGCCAGCAGTCTTGGACAGGGGGCGACGGGGGAAAAACTGTTTTTT CASSLGQGATGEKLFF
TRBJ2-3 TRBV7-3 few TRBD2 TGTGCCAGCAGCTTGGGAGGGAGTTTCAGAGATACGCAGTATTTT CASSLGGSFRDTQYF
TRBJ2-7 TRBV28 NA NA TGTGCCAGCATCCCCGCAGGGCATCCCTACGAGCAGTACTTC CASIPAGHPYEQYF
TRBJ1-3 TRBV5-4 once NA TGTGCCAGCAGCCTGGGATGGGGAATCGACACTGGAAACACCATATATTTT CASSLGWGIDTGNTIYF
TRBJ2-7 TRBV5-1 NA NA TGCGCCAGCAGCATCTTTAAGGCGTCCTCCTACGAGCAGTACTTC CASSIFKASSYEQYF
TRBJ2-2 TRBV7-2 NA NA TGTGCCAGCAGCTCACCTAACACCGGGGAGCTGTTTTTT CASSSPNTGELFF
TRBJ2-7 TRBV19 NA TRBD2 TGTGCCAGTAGCCCACAGGGGCTAGCGGGAGCCAACTCCTACGAGCAGTACTTC CASSPQGLAGANSYEQYF
TRBJ2-1 TRBV27 NA TRBD2 TGTGCCAGCAGTTCATATGGGACTAGCGCCTTGGAGCATGAGCAGTTCTTC CASSSYGTSALEHEQFF
TRBJ1-2 TRBV6-1 NA NA TGTGCCAGCAGTGAAGCGCTTCAAGTGCCAATCTATGGCTACACCTTC CASSEALQVPIYGYTF
TRBJ1-6 TRBV6-5 NA NA TGTGCCAGCAGTTACTCGATGTTCGGGGAAAATTCACCCCTCCACTTT CASSYSMFGENSPLHF
TRBJ2-7 TRBV7-9 NA NA TGTGCCAGCAGCCCCGGCGTAACAGCGAGAGATGGTATTTACGAGCAGTACTTC CASSPGVTARDGIYEQYF
TRBJ1-5 TRBV19 NA NA TGTGCCAGTAGTATCACGGACAGTCGAGGAGTTCAGCCCCAGCATTTT CASSITDSRGVQPQHF
TRBJ2-1 TRBV6-5 once NA TGTGCCAGCAGTTCCCCCTTGCAGAACTCCTACAATGAGCAGTTCTTC CASSSPLQNSYNEQFF
TRBJ1-4 TRBV6-5 NA TRBD1 TGTGCCAGCAGCGGGACAGGGGTTGAAAAACTGTTTTTT CASSGTGVEKLFF
TRBJ1-1 TRBV7-9 NA NA TGTGCCAGCAGCTTAGCGGAGACTGAAGCTTTCTTT CASSLAETEAFF